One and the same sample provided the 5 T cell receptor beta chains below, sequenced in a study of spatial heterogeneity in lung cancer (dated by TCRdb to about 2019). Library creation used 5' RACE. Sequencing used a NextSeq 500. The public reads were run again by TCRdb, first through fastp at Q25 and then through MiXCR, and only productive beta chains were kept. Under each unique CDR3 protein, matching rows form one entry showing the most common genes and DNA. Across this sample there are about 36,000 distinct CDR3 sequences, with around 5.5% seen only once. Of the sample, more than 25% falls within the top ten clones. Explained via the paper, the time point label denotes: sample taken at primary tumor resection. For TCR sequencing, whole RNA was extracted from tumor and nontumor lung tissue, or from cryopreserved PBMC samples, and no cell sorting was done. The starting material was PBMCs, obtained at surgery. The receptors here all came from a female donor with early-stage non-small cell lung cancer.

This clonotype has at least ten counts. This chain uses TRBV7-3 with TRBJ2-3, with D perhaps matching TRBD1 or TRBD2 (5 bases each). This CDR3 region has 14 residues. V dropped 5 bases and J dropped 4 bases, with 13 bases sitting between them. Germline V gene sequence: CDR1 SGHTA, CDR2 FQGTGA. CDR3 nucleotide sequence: TGTGCCAGCAGCCCAAGAGGGGAGTCAGATACGCAGTATTTT. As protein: CASSPRGESDTQYF.

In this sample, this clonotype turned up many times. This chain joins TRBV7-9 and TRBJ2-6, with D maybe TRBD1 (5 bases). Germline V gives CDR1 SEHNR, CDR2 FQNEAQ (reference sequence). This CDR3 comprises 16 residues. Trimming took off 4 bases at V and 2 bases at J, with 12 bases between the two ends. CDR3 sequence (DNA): TGTGCCAGCAGCTCCATTCAGGGCCCTGGGGCCAACGTCCTGACTTTC. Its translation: CASSSIQGPGANVLTF.

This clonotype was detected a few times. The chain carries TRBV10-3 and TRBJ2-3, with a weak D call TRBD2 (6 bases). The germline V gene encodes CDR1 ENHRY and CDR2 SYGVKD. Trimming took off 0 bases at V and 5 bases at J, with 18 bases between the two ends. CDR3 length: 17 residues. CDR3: CAISESVVGLGKDTQYF. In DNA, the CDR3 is TGTGCCATCAGTGAGTCAGTCGTGGGACTGGGGAAAGATACGCAGTATTTT.

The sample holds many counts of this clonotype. The CDR3 region is CASSKERGSTGELFF. CDR3 DNA sequence: TGTGCCAGCAGCAAAGAGAGGGGATCCACCGGGGAGCTGTTTTTT. The rearrangement joins TRBV21-1 to TRBJ2-2; the table's D gene call, TRBD1, was not cross checked with the DNA. TRBV21-1 constitutes a pseudogene. This CDR3 contains 15 residues.

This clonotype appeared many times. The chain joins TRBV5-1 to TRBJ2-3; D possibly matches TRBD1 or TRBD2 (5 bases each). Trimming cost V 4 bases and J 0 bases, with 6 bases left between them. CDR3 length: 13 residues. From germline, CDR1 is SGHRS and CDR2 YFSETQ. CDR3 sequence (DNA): TGCGCCAGCAGCGGGGACAGCACAGATACGCAGTATTTT. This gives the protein CASSGDSTDTQYF.